This T cell receptor (beta chain) was identified in a study of cytomegalovirus exposure and HLA in healthy donors. The PCR ran on 60 Vbeta and 13 Jbeta primers. TCRdb keeps only in-frame clones here, not all; method: immunoSEQ multiplex PCR. The sample has roughly 180,000 clones; just over 75% are singletons. V shed 0 bases and J 10 bases; nucleotides not matched to a gene: 11. In germline, CDR1 is MRHNA, CDR2 SNTAGT. This CDR3 contains 16 residues. For this clone: Antigen unknown.

Findings and caveats of the study: The study assumed roughly uniform donor sequencing depth for presence/absence analyses.

This sequence originates from a man younger than 30 in good health and CMV-seronegative. This chain joins TRBV6-4 and TRBJ2-3, with TRBD2 matching 9 bases. The source material was PBMCs. CDR3 amino acids: CASSDSVGGGASPQYF. CDR3 nucleotides: TGTGCCAGCAGTGACTCGGTCGGCGGGGGGGCCTCCCCGCAGTATTTT.